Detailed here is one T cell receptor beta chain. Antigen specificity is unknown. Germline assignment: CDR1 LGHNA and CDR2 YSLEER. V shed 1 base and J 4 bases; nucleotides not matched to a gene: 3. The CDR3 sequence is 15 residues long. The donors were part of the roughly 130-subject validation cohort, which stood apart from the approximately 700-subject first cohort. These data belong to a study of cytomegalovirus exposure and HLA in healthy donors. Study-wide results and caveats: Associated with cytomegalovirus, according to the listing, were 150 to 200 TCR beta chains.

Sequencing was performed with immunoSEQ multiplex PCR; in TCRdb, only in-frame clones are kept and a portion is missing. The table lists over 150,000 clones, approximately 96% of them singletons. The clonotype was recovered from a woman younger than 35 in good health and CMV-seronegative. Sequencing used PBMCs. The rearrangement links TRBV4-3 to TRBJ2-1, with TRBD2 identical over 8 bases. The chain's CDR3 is CASSQGRGAYNEQFF. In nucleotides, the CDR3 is TGCGCCAGCAGCCAAGGGCGGGGGGCATACAATGAGCAGTTCTTC.